The 5 T cell receptor beta chains below come from one sample, sequenced in a study of Graves' ophthalmopathy and Graves' hyperthyroidism. TCR beta CDR3 amplification used RNA transcripts. RT-PCR was first run with HTBI primers, then multiplex PCR in a second round. TCRdb re-derived calls from the multiplex PCR reads in MiXCR, one entry per CDR3 protein. The table includes about 740,000 distinct CDR3 sequences, around 40% detected once. Input material: peripheral blood. These receptors all come from an adult man with Graves' ophthalmopathy.

This clonotype showed up many times. The chain uses TRBV7-9 and TRBJ1-2; TRBD1 might be the D (6 bases). V was pared by 4 bases and J by 6 bases, with 12 bases between. This CDR3 region has 13 residues. Germline values: CDR1 SEHNR, CDR2 FQNEAQ (reference sequence). The CDR3 protein is CASSSTGRDGYTF. CDR3 in DNA: TGTGCCAGCAGCTCTACAGGGCGGGATGGCTACACCTTC.

The gene calls are TRBV25-1 and TRBJ1-4; no clear D. The CDR3 consists of 12 residues. Looked up from germline, CDR1 is MGHDK and CDR2 is SYGVNS. The germline V and J ends were trimmed by 5 bases and 5 bases, with 6 bases remaining between them. Here the CDR3 reads CASSPWNEKLFF. In DNA, the CDR3 is TGTGCCAGCAGTCCCTGGAATGAAAAACTGTTTTTT.

This rearrangement joins TRBV7-9 to TRBJ1-1; D uncertain. V lost 1 base to trimming and J lost 1 base, with 10 bases between them. Looked up from germline, CDR1 is SEHNR and CDR2 is FQNEAQ (reference sequence). The CDR3 totals 15 residues. CDR3 sequence reads: CASSLDLDPNTEAFF. The CDR3 DNA follows: TGTGCCAGCAGCTTAGATTTGGACCCGAACACTGAAGCTTTCTTT.

V usage is TRBV7-9 and J usage is TRBJ2-7, with TRBD2 as a possible D gene (5 bases). The CDR3 is 14 amino acids. The ends were cut back, 5 bases at V and 0 bases at J, with 11 bases in the middle. Germline CDR1 reads SEHNR; CDR2 reads FQNEAQ (reference sequence). The CDR3: CASSPPSRSYEQYF. In DNA form, the CDR3 reads TGTGCCAGCAGCCCACCTAGCCGCTCCTACGAGCAGTACTTC.

J is TRBJ1-1 and V is TRBV7-8; D ambiguous. The length of the CDR3 is 17 residues. V was cut by 4 bases and J by 1 base, with 19 bases left in between. Germline V gene data show CDR1 as SGHVS and CDR2 as FQNEAQ. CDR3 loop: CASSYLPESGPNTEAFF. For the CDR3, the DNA is TGTGCCAGCAGCTACCTACCAGAATCCGGGCCGAACACTGAAGCTTTCTTT.